The sequence of this TCR beta chain was determined in a study of T cells in localized non-small cell lung cancer. Study conclusions and caveats: Clonality peaked in uninvolved adjacent lung rather than tumor.

TCRdb keeps only in-frame clones here, not all; method: immunoSEQ multiplex PCR. The profile shows approximately 35,000 clones, 90% of them singletons. The V end was cut by 6 bases, the J end by 11 bases, with 19 bases between. This CDR3 comprises 13 residues. The germline gives CDR1 LNHDA, CDR2 SQIVND (reference sequence). Concerning this clone itself: Antigen: not known.

Sequencing used peripheral blood, obtained before any cancer treatment. The chain uses TRBV19 and TRBJ1-1, with TRBD1 as a possible D gene (6 bases). The sequence derives from a man aged 40 to 70 with stage I lung adenocarcinoma. DNA of the CDR3: TGTGCCAGTAGCACAACTCAGGGGAGGTGGGCTTTCTTT. This translates into CASSTTQGRWAFF.